This T cell receptor (beta chain) stems from a study of beta chain features in type 1 diabetes. The collection from each donor was one heparinised blood draw averaging about 116 mL. V lost 7 bases to trimming and J lost 3 bases, with 24 bases between them. The CDR3 runs 17 residues. As every portion of the isolated RNA was reverse transcribed, the sequencing read expressed TCRB transcripts. Some clones are missing from TCRdb's copy, which holds only in-frame ones; the method was immunoSEQ multiplex PCR. This table holds around 250,000 clones, around 26% found once. About this clone: Its specificity is not known.

Findings and caveats of the study: Researchers reported that naive, central memory and Treg TCRB repertoires appeared more similar in patients than in healthy donors.

Sequences were obtained from central memory CD4+ T cells from blood. The V gene is TRBV23-1, the J gene TRBJ1-1; D uncertain. TRBV23-1 is recorded as an ORF, its role being uncertain. This sequence was found in a young man in good health. CDR3 nucleotide sequence: TGCGCCAGCACCCGAATTTCACTCATTGAGGGCGACACTGAAGCTTTCTTT. This codes for CASTRISLIEGDTEAFF.